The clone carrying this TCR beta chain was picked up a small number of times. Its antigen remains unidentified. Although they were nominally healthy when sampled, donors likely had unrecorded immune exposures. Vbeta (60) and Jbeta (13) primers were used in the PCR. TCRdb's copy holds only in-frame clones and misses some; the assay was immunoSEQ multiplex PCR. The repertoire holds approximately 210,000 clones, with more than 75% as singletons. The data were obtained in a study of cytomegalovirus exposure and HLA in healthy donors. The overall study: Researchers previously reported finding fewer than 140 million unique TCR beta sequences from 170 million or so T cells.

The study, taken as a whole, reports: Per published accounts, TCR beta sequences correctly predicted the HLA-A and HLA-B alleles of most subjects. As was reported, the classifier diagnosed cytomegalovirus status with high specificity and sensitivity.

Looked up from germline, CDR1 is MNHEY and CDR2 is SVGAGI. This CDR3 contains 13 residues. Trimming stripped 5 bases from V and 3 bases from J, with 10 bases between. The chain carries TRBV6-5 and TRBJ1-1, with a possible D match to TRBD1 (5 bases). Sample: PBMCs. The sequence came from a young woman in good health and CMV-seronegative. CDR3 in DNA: TGTGCCAGCAGTGCCCAGGGCCACACTGAAGCTTTCTTT. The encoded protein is CASSAQGHTEAFF.